The 11 T cell receptor beta chains reported below all come from one sample, sequenced in a study of blood T cell repertoires in COVID-19 (dated by TCRdb to the early 2020s). The library was obtained by the immunoSEQ multiplex PCR assay. The immuneACCESS repertoire file appears here via TCRdb, limited to in-frame rearrangements. These files lack a portion of the clones; in checked studies, under half of the deficit traces to unresolved V genes, and the cause of the others is not known. Counted in this sample were approximately 340,000 clones; 83% of them appeared once. Around 3% of the sample lies in the top ten. Sequencing input: peripheral blood. Receptors were obtained from a man younger than 45 with active or convalescent COVID-19.

The V call is TRBV14, the J call TRBJ2-2; D is possibly TRBD2 (6 bases). The CDR3 length is 15 residues. Germline lookup yields CDR1 SGHDN and CDR2 FVKESK. V lost 4 bases and J 2 bases, leaving 11 bases between the germline ends. The CDR3 loop reads CASSLGLANTGELFF. The CDR3 DNA reads as TGTGCCAGCAGCCTGGGACTCGCTAACACCGGGGAGCTGTTTTTT.

The V call is TRBV5-1, the J call TRBJ2-3, with TRBD2 identical over 9 bases. The CDR3 extends over 16 amino acids. In germline, CDR1 is SGHRS, CDR2 YFSETQ. J lost 4 bases, V lost 1 base, and 7 bases had no gene match. In nucleotides, the CDR3 is TGCGCCAGCAGCTTGAGACTAGCGGAGATCTCAGATACGCAGTATTTT. Translating gives CASSLRLAEISDTQYF.

This chain connects TRBV9 to TRBJ1-6; D unclear. V shed 0 bases and J shed 10 bases, with 11 bases lying between them. Germline V lookup: CDR1 SGDLS, CDR2 YYNGEE. The CDR3 is 14 residues long. The CDR3 protein is CASSVEGGRSPLHF. Written as DNA, the CDR3 is TGTGCCAGCAGCGTAGAAGGAGGTAGATCACCCCTCCACTTT. Drawing the rest from reference TRBV9 and TRBJ1-6, the complete variable domain is DSGVTQTPKHLITATGQRVTLRCSPRSGDLSVYWYQQSLDQGLQFLIQYYNGEERAKGNILERFSAQQFPDLHSELNLSSLELGDSALYFCASSVEGGRSPLHFGNGTRLTVT.

This sequence joins TRBV7-2 and TRBJ2-2, with a tentative D call TRBD1 (6 bases). CDR1 is SGHTA and CDR2 is FQGNSA in the germline V gene. The CDR3 contains 16 residues. V lost 5 bases and J 5 bases, leaving 18 bases between the germline ends. The CDR3 DNA sequence: TGTGCCAGCAGCCCCCACAGGGTTGGTACAACCGGGGAGCTGTTTTTT. Residues: CASSPHRVGTTGELFF.

The chain has TRBV30 and TRBJ2-3; 7 nucleotides align to TRBD2. The CDR3 has 14 residues. CDR1 is GTSNPN and CDR2 is SVGIG in the germline V gene (reference sequence). J gave up 3 bases and V 2 bases, and 5 bases lay outside the gene matches. CDR3 in amino acids: CAWSYSGMTDTQYF. The CDR3 region has the DNA TGTGCCTGGAGTTACAGCGGGATGACAGATACGCAGTATTTT.

In its sample, this clone was seen a few times. V usage is TRBV6-5 and J usage is TRBJ1-1, with 7 bases matching TRBD1. Trimming took 6 bases from V and 4 from J; bases not matched to a gene: 5. This CDR3 region has 13 residues. Germline V gene sequence: CDR1 MNHEY, CDR2 SVGAGI. CDR3 sequence (DNA): TGTGCCAGCAGCCTGACAGGGTCCACTGAAGCTTTCTTT. This sequence encodes CASSLTGSTEAFF.

The chain is built from TRBV11-2 and TRBJ2-1, with 11 nucleotides matching TRBD2. The CDR3 spans 17 residues. Germline-derived CDR1 and CDR2 are SGHAT and FQNNGV. V was clipped by 6 bases and J by 3 bases; unmatched bases: 10. This CDR3 is CASRQGLAGGNYNEQFF. CDR3 in DNA: TGTGCCAGCAGACAAGGCCTAGCGGGGGGCAACTACAATGAGCAGTTCTTC.

In its sample, this clone was seen once. The chain is built from TRBV28 and TRBJ1-2, with 8 bases fitting TRBD1. Germline CDR1 MDHEN, CDR2 SYDVKM. The J segment lost 4 bases and the V segment lost 11 bases, leaving 12 bases of the junction unmatched. The CDR3 loop spans 14 amino acids. The DNA for the CDR3 is TGTGCCGGGTATACTCAGGGGGCGGCCTATGGCTACACCTTC. This codes for CAGYTQGAAYGYTF.

Regarding this clone: This same CDR3 is encoded by further DNA sequences in the sample. V is TRBV9 and J is TRBJ1-3; no definite D call. Trimming took 0 bases from V and 4 from J, leaving 5 bases between them. The CDR3 sequence is 13 residues long. Germline V gene data show CDR1 as SGDLS and CDR2 as YYNGEE. CDR3 region: CASSVAPGNTIYF. For the CDR3, the DNA is TGTGCCAGCAGCGTAGCTCCGGGAAACACCATATATTTT. Together with reference TRBV9 and TRBJ1-3, the CDR3 gives the full variable domain: DSGVTQTPKHLITATGQRVTLRCSPRSGDLSVYWYQQSLDQGLQFLIQYYNGEERAKGNILERFSAQQFPDLHSELNLSSLELGDSALYFCASSVAPGNTIYFGEGSWLTVV.

The chain links TRBV19 to TRBJ1-1; no clear D. Trimming left V 3 bases short and J 1 base short, with 6 bases between. CDR3 length: 13 residues. Germline V gene sequence: CDR1 LNHDA, CDR2 SQIVND (reference sequence). DNA for the CDR3: TGTGCCAGTAGTATGCAGGAGAACACTGAAGCTTTCTTT. As protein: CASSMQENTEAFF.

V gene TRBV27 combines with J gene TRBJ1-5, with a weak D call TRBD1 (6 bases). This CDR3 has 14 amino acids. V was clipped by 5 bases and J by 5 bases, with 13 bases between them. Germline CDR1 MNHEY, CDR2 SMNVEV (reference sequence). CDR3 residues: CASSPLGTHQPQHF. CDR3 DNA sequence: TGTGCCAGCAGTCCACTCGGGACACATCAGCCCCAGCATTTT.